This T cell receptor (beta chain) is from a study of response to subunit inactivated influenza vaccine. This clonotype has only a few counts. Trimming stripped 4 bases from V and 1 base from J, with 13 bases between. The CDR3 runs 15 residues. Germline V gives CDR1 MGHRA, CDR2 YSYEKL. TCRdb ran MiXCR on the RT-PCR reads and lists one entry per CDR3 protein. The data contain about 480,000 distinct CDR3 sequences, about a tenth of them singletons. The sequence came from a man aged 45-65 years who received an inactivated influenza vaccine. J is TRBJ1-2 and V is TRBV4-1; possible D gene TRBD1, 6 bases. Sequencing was performed on PBMCs from blood, taken 35 to 45 days after vaccination. The DNA of the CDR3 is TGCGCCAGCAGCCCCAAAGGGGGAGTTAACTATGGCTACACCTTC. This codes for CASSPKGGVNYGYTF.